The TCR beta chain described here comes from a study of CD8+CD57+ T cells in acquired aplastic anemia. As for the study in general: DNA per sorted CD4+ or CD8+ sample ranged roughly 0.17 to 27.4 ug, averaging around 3 ug. The average read count for CD4+ cells in healthy donors was 9 million to 14 million.

This clonotype showed up many times. Its antigen remains unidentified. Overall study findings and caveats: Patients and controls were found to share 25 to 30 CD8+ CDR3 sequences.

Genomic DNA templated the TCR beta VDJ and CDR3 profiling. TCRdb reprocessed the reads via MiXCR and lists one record per CDR3 protein. The sample carries around 400,000 distinct CDR3 sequences, approximately 70% recorded once. The sample consisted of sorted CD4+, CD8+, or CD8+CD57+ T cells (not recorded which) from PBMCs. The clonotype was recovered from a human donor in good health, serving as a control.

The DNA for the CDR3 is TGTGCCAGCACCCGGTCAGGGGAACTTGAGACCCAGTACTTC. This translates into CASTRSGELETQYF. The V and J genes are TRBV6-6 and TRBJ2-5; maybe TRBD1 (6 bases). The CDR3 has 14 amino acids. The germline V gene encodes CDR1 MNHNY and CDR2 SVGAGI (reference sequence). Deletions cut 7 bases from V and 5 bases from J, with 17 bases between.